The source of this TCR beta chain is a study of shared clonotypes between healthy human individuals. Overall study results and limits: In several donors, roughly 5.2% of naive CD4 clonotypes appeared in common. Rarefaction demonstrated incomplete sorted-subset sequencing despite large depth.

Selected positively for CCR7 and CD45RO-negative, naive CD8 cells excluded terminally differentiated effector memory CD45RA+ cells. Comment on this clone: Its antigen is unidentified.

The germline V gene has CDR1 SGHRS and CDR2 YFSETQ. The CDR3 sequence is 14 residues long. V was cut by 3 bases and J by 8 bases, with 14 bases left in between. Produced via immunoSEQ multiplex PCR; TCRdb's table is partial and in-frame only. Altogether about 2 million clones are present, around 96% being singletons, with the ten largest covering 1% to 1.3%. The source of this sequence is a man aged 18 to 29 in good health. This chain joins TRBV5-1 and TRBJ1-4; no reliable D call. The sequencing input was naive CD8+ T cells sorted from blood. CDR3 nucleotides: TGCGCCAGCAGCTCCATGGGTGGAGTAGAAAAACTGTTTTTT. This sequence encodes CASSSMGGVEKLFF.